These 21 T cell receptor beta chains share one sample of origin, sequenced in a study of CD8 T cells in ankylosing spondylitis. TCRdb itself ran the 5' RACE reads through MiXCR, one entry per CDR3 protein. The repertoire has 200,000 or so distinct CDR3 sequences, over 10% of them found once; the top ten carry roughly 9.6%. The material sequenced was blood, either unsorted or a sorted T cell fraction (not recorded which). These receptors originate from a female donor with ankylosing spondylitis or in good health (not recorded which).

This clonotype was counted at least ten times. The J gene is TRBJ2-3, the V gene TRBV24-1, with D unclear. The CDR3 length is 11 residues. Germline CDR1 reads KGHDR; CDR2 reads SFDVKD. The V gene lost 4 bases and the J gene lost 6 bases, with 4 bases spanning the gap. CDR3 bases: TGTGCCACCAGTGAATGGGATACGCAGTATTTT. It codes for CATSEWDTQYF.

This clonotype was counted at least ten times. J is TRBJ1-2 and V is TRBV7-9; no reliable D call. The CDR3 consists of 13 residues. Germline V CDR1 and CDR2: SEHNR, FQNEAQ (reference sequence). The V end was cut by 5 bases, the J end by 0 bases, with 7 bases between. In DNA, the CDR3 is TGTGCCAGCAGCGCCCAACCTAACTATGGCTACACCTTC. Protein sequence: CASSAQPNYGYTF.

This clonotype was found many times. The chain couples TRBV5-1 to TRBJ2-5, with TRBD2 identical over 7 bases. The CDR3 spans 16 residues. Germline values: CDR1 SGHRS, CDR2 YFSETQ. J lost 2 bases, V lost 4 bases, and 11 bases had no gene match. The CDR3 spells CASSPGLAEIQETQYF. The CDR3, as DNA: TGCGCCAGCAGCCCCGGCCTAGCGGAGATTCAAGAGACCCAGTACTTC.

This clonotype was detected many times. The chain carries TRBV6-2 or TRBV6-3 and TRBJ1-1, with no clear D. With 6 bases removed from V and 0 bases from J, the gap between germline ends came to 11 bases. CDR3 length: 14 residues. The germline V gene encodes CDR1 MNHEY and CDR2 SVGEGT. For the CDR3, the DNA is TGTGCCAGCAGCCAGAAACTTATGAACACTGAAGCTTTCTTT. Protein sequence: CASSQKLMNTEAFF.

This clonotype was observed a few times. CDR3 in amino acids: CAGGQGSGELFF. The DNA for the CDR3 is TGTGCCGGAGGGCAGGGGTCCGGGGAGCTGTTTTTT. V and J are TRBV30 and TRBJ2-2; D is tentatively TRBD1 or TRBD2 (6 bases each). Germline assignment: CDR1 GTSNPN and CDR2 SVGIG (reference sequence). V lost 8 bases, J lost 6 bases, and 13 bases lay in between. This CDR3 has 12 residues.

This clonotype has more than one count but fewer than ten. CDR3 protein: CASSLGIAGGYSYEQYF. As DNA, the CDR3 is TGCGCCAGCAGCTTGGGAATAGCGGGAGGATACTCCTACGAGCAGTACTTC. The gene calls are TRBV5-1 and TRBJ2-7, with TRBD2 identical over 10 bases. Germline-derived CDR1 and CDR2 are SGHRS and YFSETQ. This CDR3 is 17 amino acids long. With 0 bases clipped from V and 0 bases from J, the junction kept 6 bases outside the gene matches.

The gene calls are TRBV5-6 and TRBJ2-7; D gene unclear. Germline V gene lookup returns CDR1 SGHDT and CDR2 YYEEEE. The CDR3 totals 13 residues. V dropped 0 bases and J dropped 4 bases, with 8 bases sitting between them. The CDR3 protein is CASSLGSAYEQYF. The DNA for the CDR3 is TGTGCCAGCAGCTTGGGATCCGCGTACGAGCAGTACTTC. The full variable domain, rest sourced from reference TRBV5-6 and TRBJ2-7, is DAGVTQSPTHLIKTRGQQVTLRCSPKSGHDTVSWYQQALGQGPQFIFQYYEEEERQRGNFPDRFSGHQFPNYSSELNVNALLLGDSALYLCASSLGSAYEQYFGPGTRLTVT.

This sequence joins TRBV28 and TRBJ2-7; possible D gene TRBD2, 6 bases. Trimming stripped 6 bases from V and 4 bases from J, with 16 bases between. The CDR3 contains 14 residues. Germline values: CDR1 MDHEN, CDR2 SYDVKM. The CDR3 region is CASSAPGLQYEQYF. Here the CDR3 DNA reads TGTGCCAGCAGCGCTCCGGGACTCCAATACGAGCAGTACTTC.

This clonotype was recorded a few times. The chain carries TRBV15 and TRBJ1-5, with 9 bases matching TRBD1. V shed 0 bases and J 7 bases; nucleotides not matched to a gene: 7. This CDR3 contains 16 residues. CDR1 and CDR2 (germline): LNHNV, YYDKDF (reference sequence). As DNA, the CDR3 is TGTGCCACCAGCAGAGATGATGTGACAGGGGGACAGCCCCAGCATTTT. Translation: CATSRDDVTGGQPQHF.

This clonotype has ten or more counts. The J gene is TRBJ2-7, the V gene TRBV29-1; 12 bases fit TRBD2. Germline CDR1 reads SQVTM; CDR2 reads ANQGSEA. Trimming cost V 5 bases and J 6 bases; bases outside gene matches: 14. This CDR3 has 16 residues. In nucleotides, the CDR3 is TGCAGCGTTCCATCTGGGGGACTAGCGGGTTTCGGCGAGCAGTACTTC. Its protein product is CSVPSGGLAGFGEQYF.

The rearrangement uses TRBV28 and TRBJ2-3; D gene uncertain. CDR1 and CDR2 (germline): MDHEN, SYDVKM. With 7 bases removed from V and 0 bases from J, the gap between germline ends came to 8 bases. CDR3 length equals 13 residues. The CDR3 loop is CASIEPSTDTQYF. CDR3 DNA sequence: TGTGCCAGCATCGAACCTAGCACAGATACGCAGTATTTT.

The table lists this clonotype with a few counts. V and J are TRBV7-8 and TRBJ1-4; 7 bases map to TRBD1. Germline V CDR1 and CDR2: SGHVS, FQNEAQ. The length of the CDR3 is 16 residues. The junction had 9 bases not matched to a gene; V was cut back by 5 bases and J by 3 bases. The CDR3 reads CASSQDRVMANEKLFF. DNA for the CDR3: TGTGCCAGCAGCCAAGACAGGGTTATGGCTAATGAAAAACTGTTTTTT. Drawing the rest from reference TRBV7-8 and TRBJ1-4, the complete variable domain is GAGVSQSPRYKVAKRGQDVALRCDPISGHVSLFWYQQALGQGPEFLTYFQNEAQLDKSGLPSDRFFAERPEGSVSTLKIQRTQQEDSAVYLCASSQDRVMANEKLFFGSGTQLSVL.

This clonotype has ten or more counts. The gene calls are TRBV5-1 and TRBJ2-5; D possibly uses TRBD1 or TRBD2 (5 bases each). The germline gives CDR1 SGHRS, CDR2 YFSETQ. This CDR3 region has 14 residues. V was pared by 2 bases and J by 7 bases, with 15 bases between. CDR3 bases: TGCGCCAGCAGCTTAGGGACGACTGGGGGGACCCAGTACTTC. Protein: CASSLGTTGGTQYF.

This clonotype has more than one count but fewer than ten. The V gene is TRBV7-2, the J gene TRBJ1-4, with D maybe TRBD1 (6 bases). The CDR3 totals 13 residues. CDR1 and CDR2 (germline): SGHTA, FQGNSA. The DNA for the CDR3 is TGTGCAGTGGGGGGGGGCCCTAATGAAAAACTGTTTTTT. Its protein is CAVGGGPNEKLFF.

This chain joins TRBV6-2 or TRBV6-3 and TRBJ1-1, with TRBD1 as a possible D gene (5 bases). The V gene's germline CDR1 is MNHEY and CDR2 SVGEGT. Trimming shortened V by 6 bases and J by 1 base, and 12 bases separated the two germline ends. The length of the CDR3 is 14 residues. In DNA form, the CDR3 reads TGTGCCAGCAGCCGCAGGGTAAAGAACACTGAAGCTTTCTTT. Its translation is CASSRRVKNTEAFF.

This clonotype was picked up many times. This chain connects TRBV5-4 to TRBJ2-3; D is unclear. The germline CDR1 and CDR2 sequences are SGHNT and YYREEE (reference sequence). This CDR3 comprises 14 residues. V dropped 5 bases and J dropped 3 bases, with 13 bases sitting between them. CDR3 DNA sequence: TGTGCCAGCAGTGCGACTCGGATGACAGATACGCAGTATTTT. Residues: CASSATRMTDTQYF.

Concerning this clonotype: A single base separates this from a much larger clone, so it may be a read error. This chain's CDR3 is CASRTGGHSGASVLTF. The DNA of the CDR3 is TGCGCCAGCCGCACAGGGGGCCACTCTGGGGCCAGCGTCCTGACTTTC. This chain joins TRBV5-1 and TRBJ2-6; 9 bases fit TRBD1. The CDR3 length is 16 residues. The germline CDR1 and CDR2 sequences are SGHRS and YFSETQ.

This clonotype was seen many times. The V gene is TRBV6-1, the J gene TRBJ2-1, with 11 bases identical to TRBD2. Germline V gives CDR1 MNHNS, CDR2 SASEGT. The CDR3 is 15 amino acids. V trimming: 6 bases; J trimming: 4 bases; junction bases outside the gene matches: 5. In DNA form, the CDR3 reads TGTGCCAGCAGGGGGAGACTAGCGGGATACAATGAGCAGTTCTTC. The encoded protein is CASRGRLAGYNEQFF.

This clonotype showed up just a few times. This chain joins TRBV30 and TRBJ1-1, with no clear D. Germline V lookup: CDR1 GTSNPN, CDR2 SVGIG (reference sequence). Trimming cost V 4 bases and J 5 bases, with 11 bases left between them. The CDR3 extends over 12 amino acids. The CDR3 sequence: CAWTSFGTEAFF. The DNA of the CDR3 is TGTGCCTGGACCTCCTTTGGGACTGAAGCTTTCTTT.

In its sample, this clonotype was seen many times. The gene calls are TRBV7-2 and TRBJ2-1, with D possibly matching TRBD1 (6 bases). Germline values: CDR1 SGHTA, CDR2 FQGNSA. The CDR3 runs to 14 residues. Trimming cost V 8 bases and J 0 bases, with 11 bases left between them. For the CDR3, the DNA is TGTGCCAGCCTACAGGGAAGCTCCTACAATGAGCAGTTCTTC. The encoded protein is CASLQGSSYNEQFF.

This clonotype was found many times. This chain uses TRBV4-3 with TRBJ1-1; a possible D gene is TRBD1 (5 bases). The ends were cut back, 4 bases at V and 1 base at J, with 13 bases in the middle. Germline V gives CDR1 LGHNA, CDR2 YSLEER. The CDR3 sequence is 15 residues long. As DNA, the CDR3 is TGCGCCAGCAGCCCCTACGACGGGGGGAACACTGAAGCTTTCTTT. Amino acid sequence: CASSPYDGGNTEAFF.